Listed below are T cell receptor beta chains from one sample, sequenced in a study of regulatory T cells in long-lasting Graves disease. TCRdb reanalysed the multiplex PCR reads using MiXCR and keeps one entry per CDR3 protein. The table lists about 310,000 distinct CDR3 sequences, 20% to 25% of them singletons. The sequencing used peripheral blood mononuclear cells (PBMCs), collected when the disease was refractory, from a patient treated with antithyroid drugs. The receptors were sampled from a female donor with Graves disease. Each CDR3 is given with its conserved first and last residue. The order of the fields is J gene, V gene, D gene, clone size, CDR3 protein, CDR3 DNA. A D gene is named only where the DNA matches it firmly. Size is stated for part of the rows, as once, few or many counts, or as a class when the clone is expanded.

j_gene: TRBJ2-1
v_gene: TRBV11-2
d_gene: NA
abundance: NA
CDR3aa: CASSPVYQAGSYNEQFF
CDR3nt: TGTGCCAGCAGCCCTGTCTACCAAGCGGGTTCCTACAATGAGCAGTTCTTC

j_gene: TRBJ2-7
v_gene: TRBV28
d_gene: NA
abundance: NA
CDR3aa: CASSLLGAGDYEQYF
CDR3nt: TGTGCCAGCAGTTTACTGGGGGCAGGGGACTACGAGCAGTACTTC

j_gene: TRBJ1-4
v_gene: TRBV7-9
d_gene: NA
abundance: NA
CDR3aa: CASSSRQDEKLFF
CDR3nt: TGTGCCAGCAGCTCCCGACAGGACGAAAAACTGTTTTTT

j_gene: TRBJ1-1
v_gene: TRBV19
d_gene: TRBD1
abundance: NA
CDR3aa: CAAGGVRTEAFF
CDR3nt: TGTGCCGCAGGGGGCGTGCGAACTGAAGCTTTCTTT

j_gene: TRBJ1-5
v_gene: TRBV12-3/TRBV12-4
d_gene: TRBD1
abundance: many
CDR3aa: CASSRTGPSNQPQHF
CDR3nt: TGTGCCAGCAGTCGGACAGGGCCAAGCAATCAGCCCCAGCATTTT

j_gene: TRBJ1-1
v_gene: TRBV9
d_gene: TRBD1
abundance: many
CDR3aa: CASSVGTGNTEAFF
CDR3nt: TGTGCCAGCAGCGTCGGGACAGGGAACACTGAAGCTTTCTTT

j_gene: TRBJ1-4
v_gene: TRBV7-9
d_gene: NA
abundance: once
CDR3aa: CASSLLGFGDEKLFF
CDR3nt: TGTGCCAGCAGCTTACTAGGCTTTGGGGATGAAAAACTGTTTTTT

j_gene: TRBJ1-1
v_gene: TRBV29-1
d_gene: TRBD1
abundance: few
CDR3aa: CSAGQGGGPEAFF
CDR3nt: TGCAGCGCCGGACAGGGGGGCGGCCCTGAAGCTTTCTTT

j_gene: TRBJ2-3
v_gene: TRBV7-9
d_gene: TRBD2
abundance: NA
CDR3aa: CASSWTTSGGGTQYF
CDR3nt: TGTGCCAGCAGCTGGACGACTAGCGGCGGGGGTACGCAGTATTTT

j_gene: TRBJ2-6
v_gene: TRBV6-1
d_gene: NA
abundance: few
CDR3aa: CASSEAALSGANVLTF
CDR3nt: TGTGCCAGCAGTGAAGCTGCACTCTCTGGGGCCAACGTCCTGACTTTC

j_gene: TRBJ2-2
v_gene: TRBV19
d_gene: NA
abundance: NA
CDR3aa: CASSTRTSGELFF
CDR3nt: TGTGCCAGTAGTACCCGGACAAGCGGGGAGCTGTTTTTT

j_gene: TRBJ2-7
v_gene: TRBV28
d_gene: TRBD2
abundance: many
CDR3aa: CASRAGTYEQYF
CDR3nt: TGTGCCAGCAGAGCGGGGACCTACGAGCAGTACTTC

j_gene: TRBJ1-1
v_gene: TRBV20-1
d_gene: NA
abundance: many
CDR3aa: CSARGAGRWTEAFF
CDR3nt: TGCAGTGCTAGAGGGGCGGGGCGATGGACTGAAGCTTTCTTT

j_gene: TRBJ2-5
v_gene: TRBV6-2/TRBV6-3
d_gene: NA
abundance: NA
CDR3aa: CASSYRQLQETQYF
CDR3nt: TGTGCCAGCAGCTACAGGCAACTACAAGAGACCCAGTACTTC

j_gene: TRBJ1-1
v_gene: TRBV9
d_gene: NA
abundance: once
CDR3aa: CASSVSINTEAFF
CDR3nt: TGTGCCAGCAGCGTATCTATCAACACTGAAGCTTTCTTT

j_gene: TRBJ2-1
v_gene: TRBV7-9
d_gene: TRBD2
abundance: NA
CDR3aa: CASSSKGTSGRPYNEQFF
CDR3nt: TGTGCCAGCAGCTCCAAAGGGACTAGCGGGAGACCCTACAATGAGCAGTTCTTC

j_gene: TRBJ1-6
v_gene: TRBV28
d_gene: TRBD1
abundance: many
CDR3aa: CASSSMTGGLRSPLHF
CDR3nt: TGTGCCAGCAGTTCGATGACAGGGGGTCTACGGTCACCCCTCCACTTT

j_gene: TRBJ2-5
v_gene: TRBV11-2
d_gene: NA
abundance: many
CDR3aa: CASAAGRDQETQYF
CDR3nt: TGTGCCAGCGCGGCCGGACGGGACCAAGAGACCCAGTACTTC

j_gene: TRBJ2-2
v_gene: TRBV7-2
d_gene: NA
abundance: NA
CDR3aa: CASSFGAINTGELFF
CDR3nt: TGTGCCAGCAGCTTCGGGGCTATTAACACCGGGGAGCTGTTTTTT

j_gene: TRBJ1-5
v_gene: TRBV28
d_gene: NA
abundance: many
CDR3aa: CASSLEANQPQHF
CDR3nt: TGTGCCAGCAGTTTAGAGGCAAATCAGCCCCAGCATTTT

j_gene: TRBJ2-3
v_gene: TRBV6-2/TRBV6-3
d_gene: NA
abundance: NA
CDR3aa: CASSYSASADTQYF
CDR3nt: TGTGCCAGCAGTTATTCGGCTAGCGCAGATACGCAGTATTTT

j_gene: TRBJ1-3
v_gene: TRBV4-2
d_gene: TRBD1
abundance: NA
CDR3aa: CASSQEGTGFSGNTIYF
CDR3nt: TGTGCCAGCAGCCAAGAAGGGACAGGCTTCTCTGGAAACACCATATATTTT

j_gene: TRBJ1-5
v_gene: TRBV6-2/TRBV6-3
d_gene: NA
abundance: NA
CDR3aa: CASSPAYNQPQHF
CDR3nt: TGTGCCAGCAGTCCAGCTTACAATCAGCCCCAGCATTTT

j_gene: TRBJ2-7
v_gene: TRBV3-1
d_gene: NA
abundance: NA
CDR3aa: CASSQRYSRSSYEQYF
CDR3nt: TGTGCCAGCAGCCAACGCTACTCCAGGAGCTCCTACGAGCAGTACTTC

j_gene: TRBJ2-3
v_gene: TRBV12-3/TRBV12-4
d_gene: NA
abundance: few
CDR3aa: CASSPAASASADTQYF
CDR3nt: TGTGCCAGCAGCCCCGCGGCTAGCGCCAGCGCAGATACGCAGTATTTT

j_gene: TRBJ2-2
v_gene: TRBV28
d_gene: TRBD2
abundance: many
CDR3aa: CASSFILAVNTGELFF
CDR3nt: TGTGCCAGCAGTTTCATACTAGCGGTTAACACCGGGGAGCTGTTTTTT

j_gene: TRBJ1-5
v_gene: TRBV6-2/TRBV6-3
d_gene: NA
abundance: NA
CDR3aa: CASSSWNSNQPQHF
CDR3nt: TGTGCCAGCAGTTCCTGGAATAGCAATCAGCCCCAGCATTTT

j_gene: TRBJ1-6
v_gene: TRBV20-1
d_gene: NA
abundance: NA
CDR3aa: CSARKADNSPLHF
CDR3nt: TGCAGTGCTAGGAAGGCGGATAATTCACCCCTCCACTTT

j_gene: TRBJ1-2
v_gene: TRBV5-1
d_gene: TRBD1
abundance: NA
CDR3aa: CASSQQGGDYGYTF
CDR3nt: TGCGCCAGCAGCCAACAGGGGGGAGACTATGGCTACACCTTC

j_gene: TRBJ2-7
v_gene: TRBV29-1
d_gene: TRBD1
abundance: few
CDR3aa: CSVEGVGDSVSYEQYF
CDR3nt: TGCAGCGTTGAAGGAGTTGGGGACAGCGTTTCCTACGAGCAGTACTTC

j_gene: TRBJ2-7
v_gene: TRBV6-2/TRBV6-3
d_gene: NA
abundance: NA
CDR3aa: CASSYGLGEGTYEQYF
CDR3nt: TGTGCCAGCAGTTACGGTCTCGGGGAAGGGACCTACGAGCAGTACTTC

j_gene: TRBJ1-4
v_gene: TRBV7-2
d_gene: TRBD1
abundance: many
CDR3aa: CASSSQQGEKLFF
CDR3nt: TGTGCCAGCAGCAGCCAACAGGGGGAAAAACTGTTTTTT

j_gene: TRBJ1-1
v_gene: TRBV5-1
d_gene: NA
abundance: many
CDR3aa: CASSTRGTEAFF
CDR3nt: TGTGCCAGCAGCACCCGGGGGACTGAAGCTTTCTTT

j_gene: TRBJ1-4
v_gene: TRBV28
d_gene: NA
abundance: few
CDR3aa: CASSRQAINEKLLF
CDR3nt: TGTGCCAGCAGCCGACAGGCAATTAATGAAAAACTGCTTTTT

j_gene: TRBJ2-5
v_gene: TRBV29-1
d_gene: TRBD2
abundance: NA
CDR3aa: CSAQLLAGDGETQYF
CDR3nt: TGCAGCGCTCAACTCCTAGCGGGAGATGGGGAGACCCAGTACTTC

j_gene: TRBJ1-6
v_gene: TRBV15
d_gene: NA
abundance: many
CDR3aa: CATSRERGLEANSPLHF
CDR3nt: TGTGCCACCAGCAGAGAGAGAGGATTAGAGGCAAATTCACCCCTCCACTTT

j_gene: TRBJ2-5
v_gene: TRBV27
d_gene: TRBD1
abundance: NA
CDR3aa: CASMGTGGLQETQYF
CDR3nt: TGTGCCAGCATGGGGACAGGGGGTTTACAAGAGACCCAGTACTTC

j_gene: TRBJ1-3
v_gene: TRBV12-3/TRBV12-4
d_gene: TRBD1
abundance: many
CDR3aa: CASSSLPGQGTIYF
CDR3nt: TGTGCCAGCAGTTCCCTGCCCGGACAGGGGACCATATATTTT

j_gene: TRBJ1-4
v_gene: TRBV9
d_gene: NA
abundance: many
CDR3aa: CASRTATNEKLFF
CDR3nt: TGTGCCAGCAGGACAGCAACTAATGAAAAACTGTTTTTT

j_gene: TRBJ1-4
v_gene: TRBV6-1
d_gene: NA
abundance: few
CDR3aa: CASSRDTPNEKLFF
CDR3nt: TGTGCCAGCAGCAGGGACACGCCGAATGAAAAACTGTTTTTT

j_gene: TRBJ1-2
v_gene: TRBV12-3/TRBV12-4
d_gene: NA
abundance: many
CDR3aa: CASSFFSLAPRGLDYGYTF
CDR3nt: TGTGCCAGCAGTTTTTTCTCCCTCGCTCCAAGGGGTTTGGACTATGGCTACACCTTC

j_gene: TRBJ2-2
v_gene: TRBV6-1
d_gene: TRBD1
abundance: NA
CDR3aa: CASSNGQGNTGELFF
CDR3nt: TGTGCCAGCAGTAACGGACAGGGAAACACCGGGGAGCTGTTTTTT

j_gene: TRBJ2-7
v_gene: TRBV29-1
d_gene: TRBD2
abundance: few
CDR3aa: CSVRTSNSYEQYF
CDR3nt: TGCAGCGTAAGGACTAGTAACTCCTACGAGCAGTACTTC

j_gene: TRBJ1-1
v_gene: TRBV10-3
d_gene: NA
abundance: NA
CDR3aa: CAIAGTLGTEAFF
CDR3nt: TGTGCCATCGCCGGCACCCTGGGGACTGAAGCTTTCTTT

j_gene: TRBJ2-5
v_gene: TRBV28
d_gene: NA
abundance: many
CDR3aa: CASSHRQMETQYF
CDR3nt: TGTGCCAGCAGCCACCGACAAATGGAGACCCAGTACTTC

j_gene: TRBJ2-6
v_gene: TRBV5-5
d_gene: NA
abundance: NA
CDR3aa: CASSLDWTSGANVLTF
CDR3nt: TGTGCCAGCAGCTTGGATTGGACGTCGGGGGCCAACGTCCTGACTTTC

j_gene: TRBJ2-2
v_gene: TRBV5-1
d_gene: TRBD1
abundance: few
CDR3aa: CASSLLGQVNTGELFF
CDR3nt: TGCGCCAGCAGCTTGCTGGGACAGGTGAACACCGGGGAGCTGTTTTTT

j_gene: TRBJ2-5
v_gene: TRBV7-2
d_gene: NA
abundance: many
CDR3aa: CASSYTWGSETQYF
CDR3nt: TGTGCCAGCAGCTACACGTGGGGTAGCGAGACCCAGTACTTC

j_gene: TRBJ2-5
v_gene: TRBV9
d_gene: TRBD2
abundance: NA
CDR3aa: CASSVAASGRETQYF
CDR3nt: TGTGCCAGCAGCGTAGCGGCTAGCGGGAGGGAGACCCAGTACTTC

j_gene: TRBJ2-6
v_gene: TRBV29-1
d_gene: TRBD2
abundance: NA
CDR3aa: CSVEEAGVPANVLTF
CDR3nt: TGCAGCGTTGAAGAGGCGGGGGTACCGGCCAACGTCCTGACTTTC

j_gene: TRBJ1-6
v_gene: TRBV12-3/TRBV12-4
d_gene: NA
abundance: many
CDR3aa: CASSLGGYNSPLHF
CDR3nt: TGTGCCAGCAGTTTAGGGGGTTATAATTCACCCCTCCACTTT

j_gene: TRBJ2-1
v_gene: TRBV29-1
d_gene: TRBD2
abundance: NA
CDR3aa: CSGEAGGPDNEQFF
CDR3nt: TGCAGCGGGGAAGCGGGAGGGCCAGACAATGAGCAGTTCTTC

j_gene: TRBJ2-7
v_gene: TRBV27
d_gene: TRBD2
abundance: few
CDR3aa: CASSSELALAYEQYF
CDR3nt: TGTGCCAGCAGTTCCGAACTAGCGCTTGCCTACGAGCAGTACTTC

j_gene: TRBJ2-2
v_gene: TRBV5-1
d_gene: TRBD2
abundance: NA
CDR3aa: CASSSHLAGVTGELFF
CDR3nt: TGCGCCAGCAGCTCGCACCTAGCGGGAGTAACCGGGGAGCTGTTTTTT

j_gene: TRBJ2-7
v_gene: TRBV6-1
d_gene: NA
abundance: many
CDR3aa: CASSRGRDYEQYF
CDR3nt: TGTGCCAGCAGTAGGGGGCGGGACTACGAGCAGTACTTC